This TCR beta chain emerged from a study of response to subunit inactivated influenza vaccine. As concerns this clonotype: Antigen unknown.

CDR1 and CDR2 (germline): KGHDR, SFDVKD. Deletions cut 6 bases from V and 1 base from J, with 2 bases between. This CDR3 contains 12 residues. TCRdb called the RT-PCR reads again in MiXCR, with one record for every CDR3 protein. There are hundreds of thousands of distinct CDR3 sequences in the sample; less than 8% occur only once, and approximately 12% lies in the top ten. Study outcomes and limitations: Authors suggested few new T cells are recruited by each seasonal influenza vaccination.

This TCR was sampled from a man aged 45 to 75 who received an inactivated influenza vaccine. This sample comprised PBMCs from blood, obtained less than 25 months after vaccination. The chain employs TRBV24-1 and TRBJ2-2; D is unresolved. The CDR3 here is CATSLNTGELFF. The CDR3 DNA sequence: TGTGCCACCAGTCTGAACACCGGGGAGCTGTTTTTT.